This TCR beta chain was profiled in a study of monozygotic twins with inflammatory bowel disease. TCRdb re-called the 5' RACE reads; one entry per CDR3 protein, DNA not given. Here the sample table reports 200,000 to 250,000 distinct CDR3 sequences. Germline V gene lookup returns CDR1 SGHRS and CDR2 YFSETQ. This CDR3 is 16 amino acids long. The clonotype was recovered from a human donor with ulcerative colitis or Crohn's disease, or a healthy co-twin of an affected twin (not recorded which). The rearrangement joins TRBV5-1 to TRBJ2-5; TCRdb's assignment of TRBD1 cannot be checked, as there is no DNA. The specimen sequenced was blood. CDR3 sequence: CASSLYDTQGSGTQYF.